Listed below are T cell receptor beta chains from one sample, sequenced in a study of breast tumors, draining lymph nodes, adjacent tissues. TCRdb reanalysed the multiplex PCR reads using MiXCR and keeps one entry per CDR3 protein. The data contain 47,000 or so distinct CDR3 sequences, 20% to 25% of them singletons. The specimen was breast tumor tissue. The source is a female donor with breast cancer. Some clones in this sample may be carry-over from other donors' samples. Each CDR3 is given with its conserved first and last residue. A D gene is named only where the DNA matches it firmly. Clone size, where shown, is once, few, many, or a class for clones that have expanded.

many,TRBJ1-3,TRBV6-5,-,TGTGCCAGCAGTTACGGGTTAGGAGTGGGAAACACCATATATTTT,CASSYGLGVGNTIYF
-,TRBJ2-2,TRBV27,-,TGTGCCAGCAGCCGTTTAAGCCCGTGGCAGGGGAACACCGGGGAGCTGTTTTTT,CASSRLSPWQGNTGELFF
many,TRBJ2-5,TRBV6-1,TRBD2,TGTGCCAGCAGTGAAGCGGCTAGCGGTGGGAGGGAGACCCAGTACTTC,CASSEAASGGRETQYF
many,TRBJ1-3,TRBV2,-,TGTGCCAGCAGTGTTACCGGGGGACACACCATATATTTT,CASSVTGGHTIYF
medium-sized,TRBJ2-7,TRBV2,-,TGTGCCAGCACAAAGGAGGGAAGGGAGAGCTCCTACGAGCAGTACTTC,CASTKEGRESSYEQYF
few,TRBJ1-5,TRBV6-2/TRBV6-3,TRBD1,TGTGCCAGCACTTTGAGAGGGGGACAGAGCAATCAGCCCCAGCATTTT,CASTLRGGQSNQPQHF
many,TRBJ1-2,TRBV7-9,-,TGTGCCAGCAGCCCGAGGACTCCTAGGGGGAACTATGGCTACACCTTC,CASSPRTPRGNYGYTF
many,TRBJ2-7,TRBV5-1,-,TGCGCCAGCAGCTTGGCCGGGGGCGCCCCCTACGAGCAGTACTTC,CASSLAGGAPYEQYF
many,TRBJ1-2,TRBV5-8,-,TGTGCCAGCAGCCGCCTCCCGGGACTGGCTAACTATGGCTACACCTTC,CASSRLPGLANYGYTF
many,TRBJ1-3,TRBV30,-,TGTGCCTGGAGTGACCGTCCAAGCTCTGGAAACACCATATATTTT,CAWSDRPSSGNTIYF
-,TRBJ2-1,TRBV6-5,-,TGTGCCAGCAGAGCAGGGTTAGTCTACAATGAGCAGTTCTTC,CASRAGLVYNEQFF
many,TRBJ2-2,TRBV5-1,TRBD1,TGCGCCAGCACCGGGACAGGGTTCACCGGGGAGCTGTTTTTT,CASTGTGFTGELFF
many,TRBJ2-1,TRBV7-2,TRBD2,TGTGCCAGCAGCTTCACGGGGGGGTCCTACAATGAGCAGTTCTTC,CASSFTGGSYNEQFF
many,TRBJ1-4,TRBV10-2,-,TGCGCCAGCACTCGAGCGGGGGAAAAACTGTTTTTT,CASTRAGEKLFF
-,TRBJ2-5,TRBV6-5,-,TGTGCCAGCAGTTTCGGGCGGGAGACCCAGTACTTC,CASSFGRETQYF
many,TRBJ2-5,TRBV3-1,-,TGTGCCAGCAGCCCCGCGATTCGAGAGACCCAGTACTTC,CASSPAIRETQYF
many,TRBJ1-5,TRBV30,-,TGTGCCTGGAGTGAAGCCGGCTACAATCAGCCCCAGCATTTT,CAWSEAGYNQPQHF
many,TRBJ2-2,TRBV9,-,TGTGCCAGCAGCGTAGGGCCCGCGGGCACCGGGGAGCTGTTTTTT,CASSVGPAGTGELFF
-,TRBJ1-1,TRBV7-2,TRBD1,TGTGCCAGCAGACAGGGACAGGCGGGGACTGAAGCTTTCTTT,CASRQGQAGTEAFF
-,TRBJ1-2,TRBV3-1,-,TGTGCCAGCAGGCTTCAGGGACCTAGAGGCTACACCTTC,CASRLQGPRGYTF
many,TRBJ1-6,TRBV4-1,-,TGCGCCAGCAGCCAATTCCGGGATAATTCACCCCTCCACTTT,CASSQFRDNSPLHF
-,TRBJ1-5,TRBV28,TRBD1,TGTGCCAGCAGTTTGTACACAGGGGGGACGAATCAGCCCCAGCATTTT,CASSLYTGGTNQPQHF
many,TRBJ1-2,TRBV19,-,TGTGCCAGTAGTATCCCGGGATCTGTGTATGGCTACACCTTC,CASSIPGSVYGYTF
many,TRBJ2-7,TRBV27,-,TGTGCCAGCAGTTTAACTAGCAACTACGAGCAGTACTTC,CASSLTSNYEQYF
medium-sized,TRBJ1-2,TRBV7-9,TRBD1,TGTGCCGGGGACAGGACAGACTATGGCTACACCTTC,CAGDRTDYGYTF
few,TRBJ2-5,TRBV19,TRBD2,TGTGCCAGTAGTATCGGGACTAGCGGCCCCCAAGAGACCCAGTACTTC,CASSIGTSGPQETQYF
few,TRBJ2-1,TRBV7-9,-,TGTGCCAGCAGCTCGATAAACAATGAGCAGTTCTTC,CASSSINNEQFF
many,TRBJ2-3,TRBV27,-,TGTGCCAGCAGTCCTGGACGGAAAATCACAGATACGCAGTATTTT,CASSPGRKITDTQYF
medium-sized,TRBJ2-2,TRBV10-3,-,TGTGCCATCAGAGAGGGACGAATGGGCACCGGGGAGCTGTTTTTT,CAIREGRMGTGELFF
few,TRBJ1-5,TRBV28,-,TGTGCCAGCACTTCCCCGGGGGGACAGCCCCAGCATTTT,CASTSPGGQPQHF
many,TRBJ2-7,TRBV19,-,TGTGCCAGTAGTATGGACCCAAGACGTCCTTACGAGCAGTACTTC,CASSMDPRRPYEQYF
few,TRBJ2-5,TRBV27,TRBD1,TGTGCCAGCAGTTTAGACAGGGGGATAGAGACCCAGTACTTC,CASSLDRGIETQYF
many,TRBJ1-3,TRBV4-1,-,TGCGCCAGCAGCCAACCCTATTCGGGACCCTCTGGAAACACCATATATTTT,CASSQPYSGPSGNTIYF
-,TRBJ1-2,TRBV6-1,-,TGTGCCAGCAGTGATCGGTTTTCTGGCTACACCTTC,CASSDRFSGYTF
many,TRBJ2-7,TRBV5-5,TRBD1,TGTGCCAGCACGGGACAGGGTCGCCACGAGCAGTACTTC,CASTGQGRHEQYF
many,TRBJ1-4,TRBV18,TRBD1,TGTGCCAGCTCACCCGGACAGGGTGAAAAACTGTTTTTT,CASSPGQGEKLFF
many,TRBJ2-7,TRBV19,-,TGTGCCAGTAGTATTAGGCGGTGGTTTACAGAGGAGATCGGGACCTACGAGCAGTACTTC,CASSIRRWFTEEIGTYEQYF
-,TRBJ2-1,TRBV19,TRBD2,TGTGCCAGTAGTGCCTTAGCGGGACCACCCTACAATGAGCAGTTCTTC,CASSALAGPPYNEQFF
many,TRBJ2-5,TRBV12-3/TRBV12-4,-,TGTGCCAGCAGTCCCCCGGGACTGAGAGAGACCCAGTACTTC,CASSPPGLRETQYF
-,TRBJ2-1,TRBV4-2,TRBD2,TGTGCCAGCAGCCAAGAGGGGGGGGGACTTTACAATGAGCAGTTCTTC,CASSQEGGGLYNEQFF
-,TRBJ1-2,TRBV20-1,-,TGCAGTGCTAGAGATCTCAGGGACTATGGCTACACCTTC,CSARDLRDYGYTF
many,TRBJ1-2,TRBV30,-,TGTGCCTGGGGGGGGACCTATATGGTCCATGGCTACACCTTC,CAWGGTYMVHGYTF
many,TRBJ1-6,TRBV18,-,TGTGCCAGCTCACCACCATGGGGGCGAGATTCACCCCTCCACTTT,CASSPPWGRDSPLHF
many,TRBJ1-4,TRBV11-2,-,TGTGCCAGCAGCCCGAGGGGAGCGAGTAATGAAAAACTGTTTTTT,CASSPRGASNEKLFF
-,TRBJ2-7,TRBV28,-,TGTGCCAGCAGTTTACTAGCGAGCTCCTACGAGCAGTACTTC,CASSLLASSYEQYF
many,TRBJ1-2,TRBV5-4,-,TGTGCCAGCAGTCCTGCCCATTTGGCCGTTTATGGCTACACCTTC,CASSPAHLAVYGYTF
many,TRBJ2-7,TRBV4-1,TRBD1,TGCGCCAGCAGCCAAGAACTCCGGGACAGGGGGATCCAGTACTTC,CASSQELRDRGIQYF
-,TRBJ2-2,TRBV9,-,TGTGCCAGCAGCGACTCGAACACCGGGGAGCTGTTTTTT,CASSDSNTGELFF
-,TRBJ2-1,TRBV20-1,-,TGCAGTGCTAGAGGGGGTCAGTTCCTTACCAATGAGCAGTTCTTC,CSARGGQFLTNEQFF
many,TRBJ2-5,TRBV7-2,TRBD1,TGTGCCAGCAGCCCCGTGGGCGGCAGGGGGGAGACCCAGTACTTC,CASSPVGGRGETQYF
many,TRBJ2-7,TRBV10-3,TRBD2,TGTGCCTCCGGGGGGGCCGGAACGGTCGGCAACGAGCAGTACTTC,CASGGAGTVGNEQYF
-,TRBJ2-5,TRBV2,-,TGTGCCAGTGGCCGGGACTTCCAAGAGACCCAGTACTTC,CASGRDFQETQYF
many,TRBJ1-5,TRBV4-1,-,TGCGCCAGCAGCCAAGATGCCCCACAGGGTTCGCGGGGAGCCCAGCATTTT,CASSQDAPQGSRGAQHF
-,TRBJ2-5,TRBV5-6,-,TGTGCCAGCAGCTTGGGGCGGGCAGGGGAGACCCAGTACTTC,CASSLGRAGETQYF
many,TRBJ1-5,TRBV12-3/TRBV12-4,TRBD1,TGTGCCAGCAGTGACAGGGAACGGCAGCCCCAGCATTTT,CASSDRERQPQHF
medium-sized,TRBJ2-7,TRBV10-2,TRBD2,TGCGCCACCGGACTAGCGGAGGGGTTCGAGCAGTACTTC,CATGLAEGFEQYF